The entry below gives a single TCR beta chain sequence along with its context. Antigen: not known. For the second PCR, which ran for roughly 6 to 11 cycles, a sample-barcoded 5' primer and a J-beta primer mix were used. One entry per CDR3 protein results from TCRdb running MiXCR on the 5' RACE reads. The table records 1 million to 1.2 million distinct CDR3 sequences, around two fifths of them present only once. The record originates from a study of blood T cells in healthy people across ages. Findings of the study overall: It was found that TCR beta diversity correlated strongly with the percentage of naive T cells.

J was trimmed by 1 base and V by 6 bases; bases with no gene match: 7. This CDR3 has 16 residues. The V gene is TRBV12-3 or TRBV12-4, the J gene TRBJ2-5; TRBD2 matches at 11 bases. Sequencing used blood. The sequence came from a man younger than 35 in good health. The CDR3 reads CASSSRLAGFQETQYF. CDR3 nucleotides: TGTGCCAGCAGCTCCCGACTAGCGGGGTTCCAAGAGACCCAGTACTTC.